This T cell receptor (beta chain) was captured in a study of blood T cells in healthy people across ages. In this sample, this clonotype turned up a few times. It was with a sample-barcoded 5' primer and a J-beta primer mix that a second PCR of roughly 7 to 12 cycles was run. Each cDNA was tagged by a template-switch adaptor containing 12 random nucleotides. A single record per CDR3 protein comes from TCRdb applying MiXCR to the 5' RACE reads. The repertoire consists of fewer than 1 million distinct CDR3 sequences, with under 45% occurring once and the leading ten covering roughly 19%. Germline assignment: CDR1 MGHRA and CDR2 YSYEKL. The CDR3 is 15 residues long. V was clipped by 0 bases and J by 2 bases, with 7 bases between them. Every sample gave at least 5 micrograms of total RNA when it was extracted.

Sequenced material: blood. The clonotype originates from a man aged 60 to 69 in good health. This chain joins TRBV4-1 and TRBJ2-2, with D unclear. The CDR3 DNA reads as TGCGCCAGCAGCCAAGATGGTCGAAACACCGGGGAGCTGTTTTTT. It encodes CASSQDGRNTGELFF.